This T cell receptor beta chain derives from a study of blood T cell repertoires in COVID-19. Study information: Collection of acute and convalescent COVID-19 samples took place in the United States, Italy and Spain. The cDNA or gDNA used as material had been derived from T cells, B-cell-depleted T cells, or PBMCs.

Authors' analysis steps: Reference gene primer amplification gave nucleated cell count estimates. Libraries were prepared by immunoSEQ multiplex PCR; TCRdb keeps only in-frame clonotypes and omits some of them. D and trimming were read from the DNA, whereas the V and J calls and clone size are those reported in that table. Here the sample spans approximately 82,000 clones, approximately 82% being singletons. This CDR3 is 16 amino acids long. Germline CDR1 is SGHDN and CDR2 is FVKESK. Deletions cut 3 bases from V and 4 bases from J, with 18 bases between. The TCR comes from a man in his forties or fifties with active or convalescent COVID-19. V and J are TRBV14 and TRBJ1-2; possibly TRBD1 for D (6 bases). Source material: peripheral blood. CDR3 sequence: CASSQPTRGFLYGYTF. CDR3 bases: TGTGCCAGCAGCCAGCCCACCAGGGGATTTCTCTATGGCTACACCTTC. Full variable domain (rest looked up from reference TRBV14 and TRBJ1-2): EAGVTQFPSHSVIEKGQTVTLRCDPISGHDNLYWYRRVMGKEIKFLLHFVKESKQDESGMPNNRFLAERTGGTYSTLKVQPAELEDSGVYFCASSQPTRGFLYGYTFGSGTRLTVV.